These 30 T cell receptor beta chains originate from one sample sequenced in a study of T cell repertoires in cytomegalovirus infection. No antigen has been assigned to these receptors. Each CDR3 protein gets one entry after TCRdb re-called the reads with MiXCR. Here the sample spans under 500,000 distinct CDR3 sequences, about 42% being singletons. The specimen was cultured PBMCs, collected from culture after CMV antigen stimulation. The receptor set was obtained from a human donor in good health (CMV status not recorded). Some clones in this sample may be carry-over from other donors' samples.

The table lists this clonotype with a few counts. This chain links TRBV6-1 with TRBJ2-7, with 9 bases that match TRBD1. The CDR3 has 16 residues. Germline V CDR1 and CDR2: MNHNS, SASEGT. The V gene end was trimmed by 4 bases and the J gene end by 5 bases; junction bases not matched to a gene: 12. The CDR3: CASSVWTGTGFDEQYF. The CDR3 DNA sequence: TGTGCCAGCAGTGTTTGGACCGGGACAGGGTTCGACGAGCAGTACTTC.

This rearrangement joins TRBV7-2 to TRBJ1-1; unclear D gene. Trimming left V 1 base short and J 4 bases short, with 7 bases between. CDR1 is SGHTA, CDR2 FQGNSA, per germline. The CDR3 consists of 13 residues. CDR3 DNA: TGTGCCAGCAGCTTAGTGGTTATCACTGAAGCTTTCTTT. Its protein is CASSLVVITEAFF.

This clonotype showed up many times. The chain uses TRBV7-2 and TRBJ1-2, with D possibly being TRBD1 (5 bases). This CDR3 has 15 residues. Germline V gene lookup returns CDR1 SGHTA and CDR2 FQGNSA. The V gene lost 5 bases and the J gene lost 4 bases, with 17 bases spanning the gap. As DNA, the CDR3 is TGTGCCAGCAGCCCACAAGGGGAGGTCGGCTATGGCTACACCTTC. Encoded protein: CASSPQGEVGYGYTF.

V is TRBV6-1 and J is TRBJ1-2; 7 bases line up with TRBD1. CDR1 MNHNS and CDR2 SASEGT come from the germline V gene. The CDR3 consists of 13 residues. Trimming cost V 5 bases and J 5 bases; bases outside gene matches: 5. CDR3 region: CASSSGQMYGYTF. DNA for the CDR3: TGTGCCAGCAGTTCGGGACAGATGTATGGCTACACCTTC.

The V and J genes are TRBV12-3 or TRBV12-4 and TRBJ1-2; a weak D match, TRBD1 (6 bases). The CDR3 extends over 14 amino acids. With 2 bases removed from V and 7 bases from J, the gap between germline ends came to 14 bases. The CDR3 sequence: CASSLSQGRVGYTF. CDR3 bases: TGTGCCAGCAGTTTATCACAGGGAAGGGTTGGCTACACCTTC.

This clonotype was recorded a few times. The CDR3 bases are TGTGCCAGCAGCCCATCTGGGTGGGCCCTTAATGAAAAACTGTTTTTT. Protein product: CASSPSGWALNEKLFF. The rearrangement links TRBV7-2 to TRBJ1-4; no clear D gene. Trimming stripped 5 bases from V and 4 bases from J, with 17 bases between. The CDR3 contains 16 residues. Germline V lookup: CDR1 SGHTA, CDR2 FQGNSA.

The rearrangement links TRBV15 to TRBJ1-5, with D uncertain. Between the trimmed V and J ends, which lost 6 bases and 4 bases, there was a span of 10 bases. Germline V CDR1 and CDR2: LNHNV, YYDKDF (reference sequence). The CDR3 is 13 residues long. The CDR3 DNA reads TGTGCCACCAGTCACGAAGGGAATCAGCCCCAGCATTTT. Encoded protein: CATSHEGNQPQHF. The variable domain in full, with the rest retrieved from reference TRBV15 and TRBJ1-5, is DAMVIQNPRYQVTQFGKPVTLSCSQTLNHNVMYWYQQKSSQAPKLLFHYYDKDFNNEADTPDNFQSRRPNTSFCFLDIRSPGLGDTAMYLCATSHEGNQPQHFGDGTRLSIL.

The rearrangement links TRBV11-2 to TRBJ2-3; TRBD2 might be the D (5 bases). This CDR3 spans 15 amino acids. Germline CDR1 reads SGHAT; CDR2 reads FQNNGV. Trimming cost V 1 base and J 0 bases, with 8 bases left between them. CDR3 bases: TGTGCCAGCAGCTTAGGGACTCGAAGCACAGATACGCAGTATTTT. It specifies CASSLGTRSTDTQYF.

The chain links TRBV5-1 to TRBJ2-1; D is perhaps TRBD2 (6 bases). Germline values: CDR1 SGHRS, CDR2 YFSETQ. V lost 3 bases, J lost 8 bases, and 12 bases lay in between. This CDR3 has 13 residues. The CDR3: CASSSGSWDEQFF. The DNA of the CDR3 is TGCGCCAGCAGCTCCGGGAGTTGGGATGAGCAGTTCTTC.

This clonotype turned up a few times. The rearrangement uses TRBV7-2 and TRBJ1-1, with 7 nucleotides matching TRBD1. In germline, CDR1 is SGHTA, CDR2 FQGNSA. V shed 5 bases, J shed 5 bases, and the junction held 14 bases outside the gene matches. This CDR3 contains 16 residues. CDR3 protein: CASSLLRTGGGTEAFF. DNA of the CDR3: TGTGCCAGCAGCCTCCTCCGGACAGGCGGGGGTACTGAAGCTTTCTTT. Based on the CDR3 plus reference TRBV7-2 and TRBJ1-1, the full variable domain is GAGVSQSPSNKVTEKGKDVELRCDPISGHTALYWYRQSLGQGLEFLIYFQGNSAPDKSGLPSDRFSAERTGGSVSTLTIQRTQQEDSAVYLCASSLLRTGGGTEAFFGQGTRLTVV.

The V gene is TRBV3-1, the J gene TRBJ2-1; 14 nucleotides agree with TRBD2. The length of the CDR3 is 19 residues. Per germline, CDR1 LGHDT and CDR2 YNNKEL (reference sequence). V lost 5 bases, J lost 2 bases, and 11 bases stayed unmatched. The DNA for the CDR3 is TGTGCCAGCAGCAAAACCGGGACTAGCGGGGGCCGTCCCTACAATGAGCAGTTCTTC. Protein product: CASSKTGTSGGRPYNEQFF.

This clonotype was seen a handful of times. This sequence joins TRBV4-1 and TRBJ1-2; possibly TRBD1 for D (5 bases). CDR1 is MGHRA and CDR2 is YSYEKL in the germline V gene. Between the trimmed V and J ends, which lost 0 bases and 4 bases, there was a span of 9 bases. This CDR3 region has 14 residues. The CDR3 region is CASSQDSDSYGYTF. The CDR3 nucleotides read TGCGCCAGCAGCCAAGATTCCGACAGCTATGGCTACACCTTC.

The chain carries TRBV9 and TRBJ2-3; 9 bases are shared with TRBD2. Unmatched junction bases numbered 4, after V lost 3 bases and J lost 2 bases. Germline V gene sequence: CDR1 SGDLS, CDR2 YYNGEE. This CDR3 comprises 15 residues. Here the CDR3 reads CASSAGLASTDTQYF. CDR3 bases: TGTGCCAGCAGCGCCGGACTAGCGTCCACAGATACGCAGTATTTT. The full variable domain, with the rest looked up from reference TRBV9 and TRBJ2-3, is DSGVTQTPKHLITATGQRVTLRCSPRSGDLSVYWYQQSLDQGLQFLIQYYNGEERAKGNILERFSAQQFPDLHSELNLSSLELGDSALYFCASSAGLASTDTQYFGPGTRLTVL.

The J gene is TRBJ1-4, the V gene TRBV12-3 or TRBV12-4, with a tentative D call TRBD1 (5 bases). This CDR3 comprises 12 residues. V was shortened by 8 bases and J by 10 bases, with 14 bases between the two germline ends. This CDR3 is CASHRGLGKLFF. CDR3 coding DNA: TGTGCCAGCCACCGGGGGTTAGGAAAACTGTTTTTT.

This chain links TRBV7-6 with TRBJ1-3; TRBD1 might be the D (5 bases). CDR1 and CDR2 (germline): SGHVS, FNYEAQ. Trimming removed 5 bases at V and 3 bases at J, with 14 bases between. The CDR3 loop spans 15 amino acids. In DNA, the CDR3 is TGTGCCAGCAGCCCCCCCGGGGGGAATGGAAACACCATATATTTT. Residues: CASSPPGGNGNTIYF.

This clonotype has a count of ten or more. This chain links TRBV7-6 with TRBJ1-6; D remains ambiguous. This CDR3 is 13 amino acids long. CDR1 and CDR2 from the germline V gene are SGHVS and FNYEAQ. V was pared by 0 bases and J by 10 bases, with 7 bases between. CDR3 nucleotides: TGTGCCAGCAGCTTAGCTATTGGGTCACCCCTCCACTTT. This encodes CASSLAIGSPLHF.

J is TRBJ2-7 and V is TRBV7-2; D gene uncertain. CDR3 length: 12 amino acids. Germline CDR1 and CDR2: SGHTA and FQGNSA. V lost 5 bases to trimming and J lost 5 bases, with 10 bases between them. DNA for the CDR3: TGTGCCAGCAGCCCCGGGTGGGACGAGCAGTACTTC. Translation gives CASSPGWDEQYF. The full variable domain, in which reference TRBV7-2 and TRBJ2-7 provide the parts outside the CDR3, is GAGVSQSPSNKVTEKGKDVELRCDPISGHTALYWYRQSLGQGLEFLIYFQGNSAPDKSGLPSDRFSAERTGGSVSTLTIQRTQQEDSAVYLCASSPGWDEQYFGPGTRLTVT.

This clonotype was observed once. The V and J genes are TRBV2 and TRBJ2-3; D remains unclear. Germline CDR1 SNHLY, CDR2 FYNNEI. The CDR3 extends over 12 amino acids. V was cut by 7 bases and J by 12 bases, with 17 bases left in between. The CDR3 DNA reads as TGTGCCAGCACAAGGGAAGGTACCATTCAGTATTTT. It codes for CASTREGTIQYF.

This chain links TRBV6-2 or TRBV6-3 with TRBJ1-6; D is unclear. Trimming removed 7 bases at V and 8 bases at J, with 9 bases between. CDR1 is MNHEY, CDR2 SVGEGT, per germline. CDR3 size: 12 residues. The CDR3, as DNA: TGTGCCAGCACCAGGTTAGATTCACCCCTCCACTTT. It encodes CASTRLDSPLHF.

The V call is TRBV7-2, the J call TRBJ2-7, with TRBD2 matching 9 bases. Per germline, CDR1 SGHTA and CDR2 FQGNSA. Trimming took 1 base from V and 6 from J; bases not matched to a gene: 10. The CDR3 runs 16 residues. The CDR3 loop is CASSLDRASGTREQYF. DNA for the CDR3: TGTGCCAGCAGCTTAGATAGGGCTAGCGGGACCCGCGAGCAGTACTTC.

This clonotype was seen repeatedly, ten times or more. V and J are TRBV7-2 and TRBJ2-1; 11 positions match TRBD2. The CDR3 runs 18 residues. Looked up from germline, CDR1 is SGHTA and CDR2 is FQGNSA. The V gene end was trimmed by 1 base and the J gene end by 9 bases; junction bases not matched to a gene: 14. The CDR3 coding sequence is TGTGCCAGCAGCTTAGAACGTTCACTAGCGGGAGATCTCGGTGAGCAGTTCTTC. Its translation: CASSLERSLAGDLGEQFF.

The table lists this clonotype with a few counts. The gene calls are TRBV7-2 and TRBJ2-1; D uncertain. This CDR3 region has 13 residues. Trimming cost V 3 bases and J 7 bases, with 10 bases left between them. CDR1 and CDR2 from the germline V gene are SGHTA and FQGNSA. The CDR3 here is CASSFFAGNEQFF. DNA for the CDR3: TGTGCCAGCAGCTTTTTCGCCGGGAATGAGCAGTTCTTC. Based on the CDR3 plus reference TRBV7-2 and TRBJ2-1, the full variable domain is GAGVSQSPSNKVTEKGKDVELRCDPISGHTALYWYRQSLGQGLEFLIYFQGNSAPDKSGLPSDRFSAERTGGSVSTLTIQRTQQEDSAVYLCASSFFAGNEQFFGPGTRLTVL.

The genes are TRBV6-5 and TRBJ2-7, with 10 bases lining up with TRBD2. Germline trimming cut 4 bases from V and 5 bases from J; bases unmatched to any gene: 8. CDR3 length: 15 amino acids. CDR1 and CDR2 (germline): MNHEY, SVGAGI. CDR3 sequence: CASSLAGGIMDEQYF. The CDR3 DNA follows: TGTGCCAGCAGTTTAGCGGGAGGTATAATGGACGAGCAGTACTTC.

V usage is TRBV4-3 and J usage is TRBJ2-7; no clear D gene. V was shortened by 11 bases and J by 5 bases, with 19 bases between the two germline ends. Germline V lookup: CDR1 LGHNA, CDR2 YSLEER. The CDR3 runs to 13 residues. The CDR3 region has the DNA TGCGCCCCGCCACGGGCCCCCAAGGACGAGCAGTACTTC. Its translation: CAPPRAPKDEQYF.

The rearrangement uses TRBV20-1 and TRBJ2-7; D remains unclear. CDR1 is DFQATT and CDR2 is SNEGSKA in the germline V gene (reference sequence). V lost 0 bases to trimming and J lost 0 bases, with 12 bases between them. CDR3 length: 15 amino acids. The CDR3 DNA is TGCAGTGCTAGAGATCACGCAGGCCCCTCCTACGAGCAGTACTTC. It encodes CSARDHAGPSYEQYF.

J is TRBJ1-1 and V is TRBV4-3, with a possible D match to TRBD1 (5 bases). The CDR3 totals 15 residues. V lost 1 base, J lost 12 bases, and 21 bases lay in between. Germline V gene lookup returns CDR1 LGHNA and CDR2 YSLEER. CDR3 coding DNA: TGCGCCAGCAGCCAAGGGCACCGGGACGCCCGGGGGACTTTCTTT. It specifies CASSQGHRDARGTFF.

The chain joins TRBV12-5 to TRBJ1-5; 9 nucleotides agree with TRBD1. CDR1 and CDR2 from the germline V gene are LGHNT and FRNRAP. V trimming: 3 bases; J trimming: 7 bases; junction bases outside the gene matches: 4. The CDR3 runs to 14 residues. The CDR3: CASGLSQGAQPQHF. The DNA for the CDR3 is TGTGCTAGTGGTTTATCACAGGGGGCCCAGCCCCAGCATTTT.

This clonotype occurred many times. The CDR3 region has the DNA TGTGCCAGCAGCTCAGGGCTCCCCAAAAACATTCAGTACTTC. Protein: CASSSGLPKNIQYF. The J gene is TRBJ2-4, the V gene TRBV7-2; TRBD1 is a possible D gene (5 bases). V was cut by 4 bases and J by 2 bases, with 9 bases left in between. Germline values: CDR1 SGHTA, CDR2 FQGNSA. The CDR3 is 14 residues long. Combining the CDR3 with reference TRBV7-2 and TRBJ2-4 gives the whole variable domain GAGVSQSPSNKVTEKGKDVELRCDPISGHTALYWYRQSLGQGLEFLIYFQGNSAPDKSGLPSDRFSAERTGGSVSTLTIQRTQQEDSAVYLCASSSGLPKNIQYFGAGTRLSVL.

The chain carries TRBV19 and TRBJ2-7; D possibly corresponds to TRBD2 (6 bases). Trimming removed 3 bases at V and 0 bases at J, with 12 bases between. CDR1 and CDR2 (germline): LNHDA, SQIVND (reference sequence). The CDR3 extends over 15 amino acids. This CDR3 reads CASSMRGSSSYEQYF. Written as DNA, the CDR3 is TGTGCCAGTAGTATGCGGGGATCAAGCTCCTACGAGCAGTACTTC.

V is TRBV6-5 and J is TRBJ2-4, with 8 bases that match TRBD1. Germline V CDR1 and CDR2: MNHEY, SVGAGI. This CDR3 is built from 15 residues. With 6 bases clipped from V and 2 bases from J, the junction kept 6 bases outside the gene matches. CDR3 sequence (DNA): TGTGCCAGCAGCTCGGACAGGGTGACCAAAAACATTCAGTACTTC. It translates to CASSSDRVTKNIQYF.